The T cell receptor (beta chain) under discussion was sequenced for a study of patients and donors after allogeneic stem cell transplantation (dated by TCRdb to the early 2020s). Libraries were made using RT-PCR. The instrument given in TCRdb is NextSeq 550. TCRdb reworked the public reads: Q25 trimming with fastp, MiXCR clone assembly, productive beta chains retained. Identical CDR3 proteins give one entry, which carries the most common genes and DNA. A total of around 200,000 distinct CDR3 sequences appear in this sample, 35% to 45% of them only once. Around a tenth of the sample belongs to the ten largest clones. The germline V gene encodes CDR1 SGHTA and CDR2 FQGTGA. Trimming takes 5 bases off V and 2 bases off J; junction bases not matched to a gene: 6. The CDR3 runs 15 residues from the cysteine to the phenylalanine. Solely the CDR3 DNA is kept, with 45 bases framed from the first base. Points on this clonotype: Its recognized antigen is unknown. Base-call qualities are not available, and no considerably larger clone is one nucleotide away.

The sequence is built from TRBV7-3 and TRBJ2-1; 7 bases in the middle match TRBD2. The origin of this receptor is a human donor who was either an allogeneic HSCT recipient or a stem cell or donor lymphocyte infusion donor (not recorded which). It is not recorded whose cells these are; they may come from a transplant donor. The sequenced sample consisted of blood, either unsorted or a sorted T cell fraction (not recorded which). The CDR3 here reads CASSEQTSTYNEQFF. DNA sequence: TGTGCCAGCAGCGAGCAGACTAGCACCTACAATGAGCAGTTCTTC.